Below, 20 T cell receptor beta chains from the same sample are listed, as sequenced in a study of T-cell memory formation after mild COVID-19 (dated by TCRdb to the early 2020s). Receptors were amplified or captured by 5' RACE. The sequencer listed for this sample is Illumina NovaSeq 6000. TCRdb took the public reads, trimmed them with fastp at Q25, ran MiXCR for clone calling and kept in-frame beta chains. Entries that share a CDR3 protein sequence are merged under the most common genes and DNA. Counted in this sample were 350,000 or so distinct CDR3 sequences; approximately 12% of them appeared once. The ten largest clones add up to about a fifth of the sample. Sequencing was performed on PBMCs or a T cell subset sorted from them (not recorded which). These receptors came from a man between 18 and 29 years old who had mild COVID-19 (a few samples of this study predate the infection). The sample titles of this study are shuffled in the database, so cell type and time point are left out; the donor was told from shared clones.

This clonotype was recorded many times. The rearrangement uses TRBV7-8 and TRBJ1-1; D is ambiguous. CDR1 is SGHVS, CDR2 FQNEAQ, per germline. This CDR3 spans 13 amino acids. V shed 2 bases and J shed 5 bases, with 9 bases lying between them. CDR3 sequence: CASSLLGRTEAFF. CDR3 DNA sequence: TGTGCCAGCAGCTTACTAGGGAGAACTGAAGCTTTCTTT. Based on the CDR3 plus reference TRBV7-8 and TRBJ1-1, the full variable domain is GAGVSQSPRYKVAKRGQDVALRCDPISGHVSLFWYQQALGQGPEFLTYFQNEAQLDKSGLPSDRFFAERPEGSVSTLKIQRTQQEDSAVYLCASSLLGRTEAFFGQGTRLTVV.

This clonotype was detected a few times. This chain uses TRBV7-3 with TRBJ2-3; D unclear. CDR1 is SGHTA and CDR2 is FQGTGA in the germline V gene. CDR3 length: 15 residues. Trimming stripped 2 bases from V and 2 bases from J, with 11 bases between. CDR3 sequence (DNA): TGTGCCAGCAGCTTATGGGGTAGCATCACAGATACGCAGTATTTT. It is translated as CASSLWGSITDTQYF.

DNA of the CDR3: TGTGCCAGCAGACAAAGGGAGGAGGGCACTGAAGCTTTCTTT. Its translation is CASRQREEGTEAFF. The J gene is TRBJ1-1, the V gene TRBV12-3 or TRBV12-4, with unresolved D. Between the trimmed V and J ends, which lost 6 bases and 4 bases, there was a span of 15 bases. This CDR3 spans 14 amino acids.

The rearrangement joins TRBV27 to TRBJ2-1; 13 positions match TRBD2. From germline, CDR1 is MNHEY and CDR2 SMNVEV (reference sequence). Trimming cost V 8 bases and J 9 bases; bases outside gene matches: 7. The CDR3 covers 14 residues. The CDR3 nucleotides read TGTGCCAGCGGAACTAGCGGGGGGGCCGTTGAGCAGTTCTTC. Protein sequence: CASGTSGGAVEQFF.

This chain uses TRBV27 with TRBJ2-1, with 8 bases identical to TRBD1. The CDR3 is 15 amino acids. Trimming removed 4 bases from V and 4 bases from J; junction bases left unmatched: 6. CDR1 and CDR2 (germline): MNHEY, SMNVEV (reference sequence). CDR3 loop: CASSSLTGGYNEQFF. The CDR3 DNA reads as TGTGCCAGCAGTTCTCTAACAGGGGGGTACAATGAGCAGTTCTTC.

There are a few counts of this clonotype. The rearrangement links TRBV5-1 to TRBJ2-3; 12 bases agree with TRBD2. Germline CDR1 SGHRS, CDR2 YFSETQ. The CDR3 contains 17 residues. With V trimmed by 3 bases and J by 2 bases, 7 bases remained unmatched. CDR3 residues: CASSSWTSGATTDTQYF. The CDR3 region has the DNA TGCGCCAGCAGCTCCTGGACTAGCGGGGCCACCACAGATACGCAGTATTTT. The full variable domain, rest sourced from reference TRBV5-1 and TRBJ2-3, is KAGVTQTPRYLIKTRGQQVTLSCSPISGHRSVSWYQQTPGQGLQFLFEYFSETQRNKGNFPGRFSGRQFSNSRSEMNVSTLELGDSALYLCASSSWTSGATTDTQYFGPGTRLTVL.

This clonotype was found a few times. CDR3 sequence: CASRTLGPMEGGKLFF. CDR3 DNA sequence: TGTGCCAGCCGGACTCTCGGACCGATGGAAGGAGGGAAACTGTTTTTT. This sequence joins TRBV6-2 or TRBV6-3 and TRBJ1-4, with D unresolved. This CDR3 has 16 residues. Per the germline V gene, CDR1 is MNHEY and CDR2 is SVGEGT. The V and J ends lost 8 bases and 11 bases respectively, with 27 bases between them.

This clonotype occurred a few times. The chain uses TRBV5-1 and TRBJ2-1; TRBD1 matches 10 bases. This CDR3 has 14 residues. V was clipped by 4 bases and J by 9 bases; unmatched bases: 7. The V gene's germline CDR1 is SGHRS and CDR2 YFSETQ. CDR3 sequence (DNA): TGCGCCAGCAGCACTGGGACAGGGGTGGTTGAGCAGTTCTTC. Its translation is CASSTGTGVVEQFF.

J is TRBJ1-2 and V is TRBV5-1; 7 nucleotides match TRBD1. Germline lookup yields CDR1 SGHRS and CDR2 YFSETQ. V was pared by 3 bases and J by 5 bases, with 10 bases of the junction left unmatched. The CDR3 totals 15 residues. The CDR3 bases are TGCGCCAGCAGCTCCTCCGGACAGGAGATGTATGGCTACACCTTC. It is translated as CASSSSGQEMYGYTF.

This clonotype was observed a few times. This chain links TRBV4-1 with TRBJ1-6; D uncertain. Germline CDR1 and CDR2: MGHRA and YSYEKL. Trimming removed 0 bases from V and 3 bases from J, with 9 bases in between. The CDR3 is 16 amino acids. In nucleotides, the CDR3 is TGCGCCAGCAGCCAAGAAACAGACCTCTATAATTCACCCCTCCACTTT. It yields the protein CASSQETDLYNSPLHF.

The chain has TRBV5-1 and TRBJ1-6, with D possibly TRBD1 on 5 matching bases. Between the trimmed V and J ends, which lost 3 bases and 7 bases, there was a span of 20 bases. This CDR3 has 17 residues. Germline values: CDR1 SGHRS, CDR2 YFSETQ. The CDR3 here is CASSWGRGDLFNSPLHF. CDR3 in DNA: TGCGCCAGCAGCTGGGGAAGGGGAGACCTCTTCAATTCACCCCTCCACTTT.

This clonotype was counted many times. This chain connects TRBV18 to TRBJ2-5, with TRBD2 matching over 10 bases. Trimming removed 3 bases from V and 1 base from J; junction bases left unmatched: 17. From germline, CDR1 is KGHSH and CDR2 LQKENI. The CDR3 has 20 amino acids. CDR3 bases: TGTGCCAGCTCACCCCTCTATCGGAGACGTAGCGGGGGGTCCCAAGAGACCCAGTACTTC. It is translated as CASSPLYRRRSGGSQETQYF.

This clonotype was picked up a small number of times. The chain links TRBV27 to TRBJ2-1; 7 positions match TRBD2. V shed 5 bases and J 8 bases; nucleotides not matched to a gene: 12. The germline gives CDR1 MNHEY, CDR2 SMNVEV (reference sequence). The CDR3 loop spans 15 amino acids. In DNA, the CDR3 is TGTGCCAGCAGTCAGACGGGACTAAGGGTCCATGAGCAGTTCTTC. Its protein product is CASSQTGLRVHEQFF.

This chain uses TRBV5-1 with TRBJ1-1, with unresolved D. Deletions cut 0 bases from V and 1 base from J, with 10 bases between. The CDR3 is 15 amino acids. The germline V gene encodes CDR1 SGHRS and CDR2 YFSETQ. The CDR3 here is CASSLDGDPNTEAFF. The CDR3 nucleotides read TGCGCCAGCAGCTTGGACGGTGATCCGAACACTGAAGCTTTCTTT. The full variable domain, rest sourced from reference TRBV5-1 and TRBJ1-1, is KAGVTQTPRYLIKTRGQQVTLSCSPISGHRSVSWYQQTPGQGLQFLFEYFSETQRNKGNFPGRFSGRQFSNSRSEMNVSTLELGDSALYLCASSLDGDPNTEAFFGQGTRLTVV.

This clonotype appeared a few times. The chain recombines TRBV20-1 with TRBJ2-7, with 9 positions matching TRBD2. The CDR3 is 13 residues long. Germline-derived CDR1 and CDR2 are DFQATT and SNEGSKA (reference sequence). Trimming at V came to 5 bases and at J to 7 bases, leaving 9 bases not matched to a gene. CDR3 nucleotides: TGCAGTGCTTGGCGGGGGGGCCTCGGGGAGCAGTACTTC. Translated: CSAWRGGLGEQYF.

The V and J genes are TRBV4-1 and TRBJ2-5; weak D call: TRBD2 (5 bases). This CDR3 contains 14 residues. Looked up from germline, CDR1 is MGHRA and CDR2 is YSYEKL. V lost 0 bases and J 5 bases, leaving 10 bases between the germline ends. CDR3 protein: CASSQDSGFETQYF. The CDR3 DNA reads as TGCGCCAGCAGCCAAGATTCGGGATTTGAGACCCAGTACTTC.

This clonotype has only a few counts. J is TRBJ1-4 and V is TRBV6-2 or TRBV6-3, with a possible D match to TRBD1 (6 bases). Germline CDR1 is MNHEY and CDR2 is SVGEGT. The CDR3 length is 14 residues. The V end was cut by 0 bases, the J end by 8 bases, with 10 bases between. The CDR3 DNA follows: TGTGCCAGCAGTTACTCCGGGGGCCGGGAAAAACTGTTTTTT. Its translation is CASSYSGGREKLFF.

The chain recombines TRBV6-5 with TRBJ1-2; D is possibly TRBD1 (5 bases). With 0 bases removed from V and 1 base from J, the gap between germline ends came to 6 bases. This CDR3 contains 14 residues. Germline assignment: CDR1 MNHEY and CDR2 SVGAGI. CDR3 sequence: CASSYSTVNYGYTF. CDR3 DNA sequence: TGTGCCAGCAGTTACTCGACAGTTAACTATGGCTACACCTTC.

This clonotype was observed a few times. The CDR3 region is CASSHTGGDNSPLHF. The CDR3 nucleotides read TGCGCCAGCAGCCATACAGGGGGAGATAATTCACCCCTCCACTTT. This chain links TRBV5-1 with TRBJ1-6; 8 bases are a match to TRBD1. Germline V gene sequence: CDR1 SGHRS, CDR2 YFSETQ. This CDR3 has 15 amino acids. The junction had 5 bases not matched to a gene; V was cut back by 4 bases and J by 5 bases.

Many counts were recorded for this clonotype. The rearrangement links TRBV7-2 to TRBJ2-7; D is perhaps TRBD1 (6 bases). The germline CDR1 and CDR2 sequences are SGHTA and FQGNSA. This CDR3 is built from 14 residues. V shed 0 bases and J shed 5 bases, with 11 bases lying between them. CDR3 DNA: TGTGCCAGCAGCTTAGCGTCAGGGGCGAACGAGCAGTACGTC. Encoded protein: CASSLASGANEQYV.